This T cell receptor beta chain was sequenced during a study of identical twins. This clonotype occurred a few times. TCRdb reanalysed the 5' RACE reads using MiXCR and keeps one entry per CDR3 protein. The table has around 500,000 distinct CDR3 sequences, more than 13% seen once. This sample was shared with a second study, whose subject was yellow fever vaccine responses in identical twins.

The specimen sequenced was CD4+ T cells sorted from blood. The sequence came from a woman under 30 in good health.

CDR3 amino acids: CASRTVVGTDTQYF. In DNA form, the CDR3 reads TGTGCCAGTCGTACGGTGGTAGGAACAGATACGCAGTATTTT. J is TRBJ2-3 and V is TRBV19; no clear D gene. Trimming stripped 8 bases from V and 3 bases from J, with 15 bases between. CDR1 and CDR2 (germline): LNHDA, SQIVND (reference sequence). This CDR3 has 14 amino acids. The full variable domain, in which reference TRBV19 and TRBJ2-3 provide the parts outside the CDR3, is DGGITQSPKYLFRKEGQNVTLSCEQNLNHDAMYWYRQDPGQGLRLIYYSQIVNDFQKGDIAEGYSVSREKKESFPLTVTSAQKNPTAFYLCASRTVVGTDTQYFGPGTRLTVL.